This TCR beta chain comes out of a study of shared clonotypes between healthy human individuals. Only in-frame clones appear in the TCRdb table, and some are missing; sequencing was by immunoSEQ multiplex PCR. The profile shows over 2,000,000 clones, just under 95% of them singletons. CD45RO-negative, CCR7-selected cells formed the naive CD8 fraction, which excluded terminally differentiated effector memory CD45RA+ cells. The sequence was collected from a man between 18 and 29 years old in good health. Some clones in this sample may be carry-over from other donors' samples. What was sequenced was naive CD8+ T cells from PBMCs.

The CDR3 DNA reads TGTGCCAGCAGCGGAGGGACAGCCCTCCACTACGAGCAGTACTTC. Translated: CASSGGTALHYEQYF. The gene calls are TRBV2 and TRBJ2-7, with TRBD1 as a possible D gene (7 bases). V was shortened by 6 bases and J by 3 bases, with 18 bases between the two germline ends. The CDR3 totals 15 residues. Germline CDR1 and CDR2: SNHLY and FYNNEI.